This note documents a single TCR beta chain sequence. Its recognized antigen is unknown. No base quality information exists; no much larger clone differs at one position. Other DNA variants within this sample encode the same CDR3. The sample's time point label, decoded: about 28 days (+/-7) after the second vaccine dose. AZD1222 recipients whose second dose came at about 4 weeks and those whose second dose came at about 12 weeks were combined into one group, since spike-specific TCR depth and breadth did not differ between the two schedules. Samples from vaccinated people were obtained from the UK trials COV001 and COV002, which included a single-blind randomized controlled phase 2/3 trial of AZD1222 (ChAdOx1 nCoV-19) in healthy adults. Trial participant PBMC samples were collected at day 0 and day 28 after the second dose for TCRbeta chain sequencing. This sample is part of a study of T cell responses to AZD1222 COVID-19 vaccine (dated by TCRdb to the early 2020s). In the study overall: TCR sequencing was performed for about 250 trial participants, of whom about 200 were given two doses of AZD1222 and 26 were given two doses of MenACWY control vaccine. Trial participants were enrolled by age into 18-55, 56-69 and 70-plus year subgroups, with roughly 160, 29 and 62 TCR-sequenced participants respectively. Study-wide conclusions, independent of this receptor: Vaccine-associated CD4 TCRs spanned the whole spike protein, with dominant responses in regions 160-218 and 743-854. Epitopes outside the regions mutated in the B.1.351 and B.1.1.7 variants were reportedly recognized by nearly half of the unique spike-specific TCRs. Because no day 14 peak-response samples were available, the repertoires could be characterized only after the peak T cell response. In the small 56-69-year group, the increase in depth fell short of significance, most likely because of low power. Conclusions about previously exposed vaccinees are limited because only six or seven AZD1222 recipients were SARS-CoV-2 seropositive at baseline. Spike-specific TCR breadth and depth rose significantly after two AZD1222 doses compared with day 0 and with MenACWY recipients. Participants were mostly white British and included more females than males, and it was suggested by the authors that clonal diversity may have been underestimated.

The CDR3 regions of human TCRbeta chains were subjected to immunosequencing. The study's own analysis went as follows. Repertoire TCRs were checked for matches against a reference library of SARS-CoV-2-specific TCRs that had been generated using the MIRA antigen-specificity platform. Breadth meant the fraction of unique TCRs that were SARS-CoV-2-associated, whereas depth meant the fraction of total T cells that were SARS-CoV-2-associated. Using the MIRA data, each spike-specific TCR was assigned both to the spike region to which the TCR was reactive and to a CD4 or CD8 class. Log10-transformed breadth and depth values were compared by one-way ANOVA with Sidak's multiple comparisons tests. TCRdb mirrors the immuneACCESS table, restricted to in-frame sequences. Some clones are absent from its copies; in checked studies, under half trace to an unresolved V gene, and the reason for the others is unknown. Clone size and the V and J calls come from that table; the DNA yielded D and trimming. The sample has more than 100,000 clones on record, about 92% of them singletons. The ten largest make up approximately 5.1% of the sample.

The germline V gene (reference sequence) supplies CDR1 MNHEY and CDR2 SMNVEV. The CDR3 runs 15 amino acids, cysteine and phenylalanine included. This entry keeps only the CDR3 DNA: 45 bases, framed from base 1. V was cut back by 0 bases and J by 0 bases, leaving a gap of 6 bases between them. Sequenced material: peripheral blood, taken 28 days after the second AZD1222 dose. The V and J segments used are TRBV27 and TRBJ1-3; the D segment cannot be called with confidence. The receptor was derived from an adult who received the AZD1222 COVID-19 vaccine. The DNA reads TGTGCCAGCAGTTTATCGGGGAGCTCTGGAAACACCATATATTTT. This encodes CASSLSGSSGNTIYF.